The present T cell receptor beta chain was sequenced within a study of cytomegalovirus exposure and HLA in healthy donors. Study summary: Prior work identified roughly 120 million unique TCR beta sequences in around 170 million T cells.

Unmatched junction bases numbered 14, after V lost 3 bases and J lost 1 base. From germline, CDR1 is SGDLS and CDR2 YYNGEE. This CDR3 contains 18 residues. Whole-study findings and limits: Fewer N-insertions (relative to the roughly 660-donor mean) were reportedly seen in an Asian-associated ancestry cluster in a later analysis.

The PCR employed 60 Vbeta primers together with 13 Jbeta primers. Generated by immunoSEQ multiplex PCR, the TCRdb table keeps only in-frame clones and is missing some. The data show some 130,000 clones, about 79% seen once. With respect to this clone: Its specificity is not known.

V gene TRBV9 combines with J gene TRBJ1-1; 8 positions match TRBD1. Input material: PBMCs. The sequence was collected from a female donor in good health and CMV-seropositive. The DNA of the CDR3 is TGTGCCAGCAGCGCATTATCCGGGACAGGAAAAACGAACACTGAAGCTTTCTTT. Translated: CASSALSGTGKTNTEAFF.